This T cell receptor beta chain was captured in a study of CD4 T cells in relation to SARS-CoV-2 and coronaviruses. Concerning this clone itself: Its antigen is unidentified.

The germline CDR1 and CDR2 sequences are LNHNV and YYDKDF (reference sequence). The CDR3 covers 16 residues. Trimming pared 0 bases from V and 4 bases from J, leaving 13 bases between. Sorted naive or memory CD4+ cells met CEF peptides for roughly nine days. Study-level findings and limits: About 65% of donors had memory CD4+ clonotypes crossrecognizing SARS-CoV-2 and common cold coronavirus spike.

The assay was immunoSEQ multiplex PCR, and TCRdb's table has in-frame clones only and misses some. Among about 39,000 clones listed, roughly 80% were seen once. V usage is TRBV15 and J usage is TRBJ2-1; weak D call: TRBD1 (6 bases). This clonotype was sampled from an adult with COVID-19. Sequences were obtained from naive CD4+ T cells from PBMCs, cultured in vitro. The subset denotes: naive CD4+ T cells isolated by negative enrichment. CDR3 in amino acids: CATSRDPGTLYNEQFF. The CDR3, as DNA: TGTGCCACCAGCAGAGATCCAGGGACATTATACAATGAGCAGTTCTTC. Variable domain in full (rest from reference TRBV15 and TRBJ2-1): DAMVIQNPRYQVTQFGKPVTLSCSQTLNHNVMYWYQQKSSQAPKLLFHYYDKDFNNEADTPDNFQSRRPNTSFCFLDIRSPGLGDTAMYLCATSRDPGTLYNEQFFGPGTRLTVL.